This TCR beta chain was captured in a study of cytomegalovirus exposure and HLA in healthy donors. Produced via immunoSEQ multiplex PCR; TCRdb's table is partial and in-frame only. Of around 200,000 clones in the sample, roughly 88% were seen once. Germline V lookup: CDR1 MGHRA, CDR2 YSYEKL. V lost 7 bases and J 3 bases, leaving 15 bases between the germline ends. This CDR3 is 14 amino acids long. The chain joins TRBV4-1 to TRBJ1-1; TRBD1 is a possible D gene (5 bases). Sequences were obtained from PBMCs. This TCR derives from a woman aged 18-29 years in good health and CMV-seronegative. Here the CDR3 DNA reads TGCGCCAGCAACCTGGACAATTCTTACACTGAAGCTTTCTTT. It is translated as CASNLDNSYTEAFF.